Listed below are T cell receptor beta chains from one sample, sequenced in a study of blood T cell repertoires in COVID-19. Assay: immunoSEQ multiplex PCR; the TCRdb copy retains only in-frame clones and omits some. The sample has hundreds of thousands of clones, 90% seen once. The sequenced sample consisted of peripheral blood. Every receptor here comes from a woman in her forties with COVID-19, enrolled during active disease. Each CDR3 is given with its conserved first and last residue. Each record gives: clone size, D gene, V gene, J gene, CDR3 protein, CDR3 DNA. D genes are given only for firm matches. Only part of the rows carry a size: once, few, many, or a class if the clone is expanded.

clone size: -
D gene: TRBD2
V gene: TRBV7-2
J gene: TRBJ2-7
CDR3 protein: CASSSGTSGTDYEQYF
CDR3 DNA: TGTGCCAGCAGCTCTGGAACTAGCGGGACCGACTACGAGCAGTACTTC

clone size: -
D gene: TRBD2
V gene: TRBV7-2
J gene: TRBJ2-4
CDR3 protein: CASSLAGTSGRNIQYF
CDR3 DNA: TGTGCCAGCAGCTTAGCCGGGACTAGCGGGAGGAACATTCAGTACTTC

clone size: once
D gene: -
V gene: TRBV3-1/TRBV3-2
J gene: TRBJ1-4
CDR3 protein: CASSPETRNEKLFF
CDR3 DNA: TGTGCCAGCAGCCCAGAGACACGAAATGAAAAACTGTTTTTT

clone size: -
D gene: TRBD1
V gene: TRBV2
J gene: TRBJ1-4
CDR3 protein: CASRITTGGNEKLFF
CDR3 DNA: TGTGCCAGCAGGATTACGACAGGGGGGAATGAAAAACTGTTTTTT

clone size: -
D gene: -
V gene: TRBV28
J gene: TRBJ1-1
CDR3 protein: CASSRGGQAFF
CDR3 DNA: TGTGCCAGCAGTCGAGGGGGTCAAGCTTTCTTT

clone size: -
D gene: TRBD1
V gene: TRBV14
J gene: TRBJ2-7
CDR3 protein: CASSRTGYEQYF
CDR3 DNA: TGTGCCAGCAGCAGGACAGGGTACGAGCAGTACTTC

clone size: few
D gene: TRBD1
V gene: TRBV2
J gene: TRBJ2-2
CDR3 protein: CASSRDSANTGELFF
CDR3 DNA: TGTGCCAGCAGCCGGGACAGTGCGAACACCGGGGAGCTGTTTTTT

clone size: -
D gene: TRBD2
V gene: TRBV28
J gene: TRBJ2-1
CDR3 protein: CASSYRTSGAASSYNEQFF
CDR3 DNA: TGTGCCAGCAGTTACCGGACTAGCGGGGCTGCGAGCTCCTACAATGAGCAGTTCTTC

clone size: -
D gene: TRBD1
V gene: TRBV5-6
J gene: TRBJ1-2
CDR3 protein: CASSFPLRDRVAGYTF
CDR3 DNA: TGTGCCAGCAGCTTCCCGCTCAGAGACAGGGTGGCCGGCTACACCTTC

clone size: -
D gene: -
V gene: TRBV27
J gene: TRBJ1-3
CDR3 protein: CASSDTVSGNTIYF
CDR3 DNA: TGTGCCAGCAGTGATACGGTCTCTGGAAACACCATATATTTT

clone size: -
D gene: TRBD1
V gene: TRBV27
J gene: TRBJ1-2
CDR3 protein: CASSPLGQAQSYGYTF
CDR3 DNA: TGTGCCAGCAGTCCCCTCGGACAGGCACAGAGCTATGGCTACACCTTC

clone size: -
D gene: -
V gene: TRBV2
J gene: TRBJ1-1
CDR3 protein: CASSDRGGVNTEAFF
CDR3 DNA: TGTGCCAGCAGTGATCGAGGAGGGGTGAACACTGAAGCTTTCTTT

clone size: -
D gene: -
V gene: TRBV11-3
J gene: TRBJ2-3
CDR3 protein: CASSLIRGETQYF
CDR3 DNA: TGTGCCAGCAGCTTAATTCGGGGAGAGACGCAGTATTTT

clone size: once
D gene: -
V gene: TRBV18
J gene: TRBJ2-1
CDR3 protein: CASSRRGADSSYNEQFF
CDR3 DNA: TGTGCCAGCTCGCGACGGGGGGCGGACTCATCCTACAATGAGCAGTTCTTC

clone size: once
D gene: -
V gene: TRBV6-6
J gene: TRBJ1-2
CDR3 protein: CASTQGNYGYTF
CDR3 DNA: TGTGCCAGCACGCAGGGGAACTATGGCTACACCTTC

clone size: once
D gene: -
V gene: TRBV7-6
J gene: TRBJ2-2
CDR3 protein: CASSLTETVETGELFF
CDR3 DNA: TGTGCCAGCAGCTTAACTGAGACAGTCGAAACCGGGGAGCTGTTTTTT

clone size: -
D gene: -
V gene: TRBV7-3
J gene: TRBJ2-1
CDR3 protein: CASSLLGGGPYNEQFF
CDR3 DNA: TGTGCCAGCAGCTTATTGGGCGGGGGCCCGTACAATGAGCAGTTCTTC

clone size: -
D gene: -
V gene: TRBV12-5
J gene: TRBJ1-1
CDR3 protein: CASGGLVEGPGGLNTEAFF
CDR3 DNA: TGTGCTAGTGGTGGTTTGGTAGAAGGACCCGGAGGTTTGAACACTGAAGCTTTCTTT

clone size: -
D gene: TRBD1
V gene: TRBV27
J gene: TRBJ2-5
CDR3 protein: CASSWGQGVGETQYF
CDR3 DNA: TGTGCCAGCAGTTGGGGACAGGGGGTCGGGGAGACCCAGTACTTC